The entry below gives a single TCR beta chain sequence along with its context. What it binds is not known. The trim removed 6 bases at V and 3 bases at J, leaving 6 bases unmatched. The V gene's germline CDR1 is SNHLY and CDR2 FYNNEI. The CDR3 contains 14 residues. Sequenced by immunoSEQ multiplex PCR; TCRdb stores in-frame clones only, minus some. Of 150,000 to 250,000 clones listed, 70% to 85% are singletons. This sample was taken from a study of cytomegalovirus exposure and HLA in healthy donors. Whole-study context: The 90 to 150 validation repertoires, a later analysis reported, used the same platform as the 666 first-cohort repertoires. Study findings and constraints: The study recorded 150 to 200 TCR beta chains that were cytomegalovirus-associated. The classifier was said to identify cytomegalovirus status with high specificity and sensitivity.

Material for sequencing was PBMCs. This TCR was recovered from a woman in her twenties or thirties in good health and CMV-seropositive. V and J are TRBV2 and TRBJ2-7; 9 bases are shared with TRBD1. CDR3 DNA sequence: TGTGCCAGCAGCAGGACAGGGGCTCGCTACGAGCAGTACTTC. Amino acid sequence: CASSRTGARYEQYF.